The 25 T cell receptor beta chains below come from one sample, sequenced in a study of T-cell reconstitution after alpha-beta-depleted transplantation in children. Study-level findings and limits: The authors attributed T-cell counts and diversity one year after transplant mostly to newly produced T cells.

It was with unique molecular identifiers that the TCRbeta library was prepared. One entry per CDR3 protein, called by TCRdb with MiXCR from the PCR reads. The profile covers some 300,000 distinct CDR3 sequences, with roughly 7.8% appearing a single time and approximately 9% taken by the ten largest. The antigens for these receptors are not known. Sequencing used peripheral blood, obtained 360 days after TCRalphabeta/CD19-depleted stem cell transplant. The receptors shown here come from a female patient between 2 and 15 years old who had a stem cell transplant for Fanconi anemia, so the T cells may come from the graft donor.

In its sample, this clonotype was seen many times. The genes are TRBV7-8 and TRBJ2-7; no firm D call. The germline CDR1 and CDR2 sequences are SGHVS and FQNEAQ. Trimming cost V 5 bases and J 7 bases, with 9 bases left between them. The CDR3 totals 11 residues. The CDR3 loop reads CASSADWEQYV. The CDR3 nucleotides read TGTGCCAGCAGCGCCGACTGGGAGCAGTACGTC.

This clonotype showed up just a few times. The chain is built from TRBV28 and TRBJ1-2, with D unresolved. The CDR3 sequence is 13 residues long. Germline V lookup: CDR1 MDHEN, CDR2 SYDVKM. V was shortened by 4 bases and J by 4 bases, with 10 bases between the two germline ends. The CDR3 nucleotides are TGTGCCAGCAGTTCTCTGGGTATCTATGGCTACACCTTC. Translating it yields CASSSLGIYGYTF.

This clonotype was observed many times. This rearrangement joins TRBV7-2 to TRBJ2-5; the D is unclear. V was clipped by 0 bases and J by 3 bases, with 5 bases between them. Germline V gives CDR1 SGHTA, CDR2 FQGNSA. This CDR3 is 13 amino acids long. The CDR3, as DNA: TGTGCCAGCAGCTTAGCCCCTAAAGAGACCCAGTACTTC. Its translation: CASSLAPKETQYF.

This clonotype was seen a few times. This chain joins TRBV27 and TRBJ1-2; the D is unclear. The CDR3 runs 13 residues. The germline V gene encodes CDR1 MNHEY and CDR2 SMNVEV (reference sequence). Between the trimmed V and J ends, which lost 0 bases and 4 bases, there was a span of 6 bases. CDR3 bases: TGTGCCAGCAGTTTATCCAGGAGCTATGGCTACACCTTC. It encodes CASSLSRSYGYTF.

This clonotype showed up many times. V gene TRBV4-2 combines with J gene TRBJ2-7; a possible D gene is TRBD2 (5 bases). Germline V CDR1 and CDR2: LGHNA, YNFKEQ. This CDR3 spans 13 amino acids. V lost 1 base, J lost 3 bases, and 7 bases lay in between. The CDR3 here is CASSQGGHYEQYF. CDR3 DNA: TGTGCCAGCAGCCAAGGCGGGCACTACGAGCAGTACTTC.

V and J are TRBV28 and TRBJ1-1; D gene uncertain. The CDR3 has 11 amino acids. Trimming shortened V by 7 bases and J by 1 base, and 4 bases separated the two germline ends. CDR1 is MDHEN and CDR2 is SYDVKM in the germline V gene. The DNA of the CDR3 is TGTGCCAGCATCGAGAACACTGAAGCTTTCTTT. It specifies CASIENTEAFF.

This clonotype was detected a few times. J is TRBJ2-2 and V is TRBV7-8, with D perhaps TRBD2 (5 bases). V was cut by 1 base and J by 7 bases, with 13 bases left in between. The CDR3 runs to 15 residues. Germline-derived CDR1 and CDR2 are SGHVS and FQNEAQ. The CDR3 region is CASSLEGSLFGELFF. In DNA form, the CDR3 reads TGTGCCAGCAGCTTAGAAGGGAGTTTATTCGGGGAGCTGTTTTTT. Based on the CDR3 plus reference TRBV7-8 and TRBJ2-2, the full variable domain is GAGVSQSPRYKVAKRGQDVALRCDPISGHVSLFWYQQALGQGPEFLTYFQNEAQLDKSGLPSDRFFAERPEGSVSTLKIQRTQQEDSAVYLCASSLEGSLFGELFFGEGSRLTVL.

This clonotype was observed at least ten times. J is TRBJ1-1 and V is TRBV18, with D perhaps matching TRBD1 (6 bases). CDR1 and CDR2 from the germline V gene are KGHSH and LQKENI. Trimming removed 6 bases from V and 6 bases from J, with 11 bases in between. The CDR3 is 12 residues long. The chain's CDR3 is CASSPGQSEAFF. The CDR3 nucleotides read TGTGCCAGCTCGCCCGGACAGTCTGAAGCTTTCTTT.

This clonotype was seen ten or more times. This rearrangement joins TRBV5-5 to TRBJ2-3, with D perhaps assigned TRBD1 or TRBD2 (6 bases each). The CDR3 consists of 16 residues. The ends were cut back, 1 base at V and 2 bases at J, with 14 bases in the middle. Germline V gene sequence: CDR1 SGHKS, CDR2 YYEKEE (reference sequence). CDR3 loop: CASSLWGARFTDTQYF. CDR3 bases: TGTGCCAGCAGCTTGTGGGGGGCCCGCTTCACAGATACGCAGTATTTT.

This clonotype was found many times. DNA of the CDR3: TGCAGCGTCCGGGGGGGGGCCTTTAGCACAGATACGCAGTATTTT. Translation: CSVRGGAFSTDTQYF. The rearrangement uses TRBV29-1 and TRBJ2-3; 8 bases map to TRBD2. The CDR3 runs to 15 residues. The V and J ends lost 6 bases and 0 bases, in that order; junction bases with no gene match: 8. Germline V gives CDR1 SQVTM, CDR2 ANQGSEA.

This clonotype was detected only a few times. The chain employs TRBV20-1 and TRBJ2-7; no reliable D call. The CDR3 length is 15 residues. V lost 2 bases, J lost 3 bases, and 17 bases lay in between. Germline V gene sequence: CDR1 DFQATT, CDR2 SNEGSKA (reference sequence). The CDR3, as DNA: TGCAGTGCTAGAAAGGAAGTAGCCTTACGCTACGAGCAGTACTTC. Translation gives CSARKEVALRYEQYF.

V is TRBV20-1 and J is TRBJ2-3; TRBD2 matches at 8 bases. The CDR3 has 16 residues. V shed 6 bases, J shed 0 bases, and the junction held 11 bases outside the gene matches. Per the germline V gene, CDR1 is DFQATT and CDR2 is SNEGSKA (reference sequence). The CDR3 sequence is CSAPDGRGESTDTQYF. The CDR3 DNA reads as TGCAGTGCCCCGGACGGGCGGGGGGAAAGCACAGATACGCAGTATTTT.

This clonotype was recorded many times. J is TRBJ2-1 and V is TRBV25-1; D unresolved. V was trimmed by 3 bases and J by 11 bases, leaving 8 bases between them. The length of the CDR3 is 11 residues. CDR1 and CDR2 (germline): MGHDK, SYGVNS. The CDR3 DNA reads TGTGCCAGCAGTGAGGCTAGTCAGCAGTTCTTC. Its protein is CASSEASQQFF.

Concerning this clonotype: A single base separates this from a much larger clone, so it may be a read error. A read error is likely, as this CDR3 ends without the conserved phenylalanine or tryptophan. The chain employs TRBV6-2 or TRBV6-3 and TRBJ1-1; 8 bases fit TRBD1. Germline values: CDR1 MNHEY, CDR2 SVGEGT. V lost 6 bases and J lost 8; bases outside the gene matches: 5. The CDR3 has 12 residues. The CDR3: CASRIQGAEAFC. In DNA, the CDR3 is TGTGCCAGCAGAATTCAGGGGGCAGAAGCTTTCTGT.

This clonotype appeared many times. The CDR3 nucleotides read TGTGCCAGCAGCCACCCTAAGGACTTAGCGGGGGAGACCCAGTACTTC. The encoded protein is CASSHPKDLAGETQYF. The chain carries TRBV4-2 and TRBJ2-5, with 8 nucleotides matching TRBD2. Per the germline V gene, CDR1 is LGHNA and CDR2 is YNFKEQ. CDR3 length equals 16 residues. V trimming: 3 bases; J trimming: 5 bases; junction bases outside the gene matches: 11.

This clonotype was seen ten or more times. The chain couples TRBV20-1 to TRBJ2-5; D gene unclear. The germline gives CDR1 DFQATT, CDR2 SNEGSKA (reference sequence). The CDR3 runs to 13 residues. The ends were cut back, 5 bases at V and 4 bases at J, with 14 bases in the middle. The CDR3 region has the DNA TGCAGTGCTCACCTTTCCCAATTAGAGACCCAGTACTTC. This sequence encodes CSAHLSQLETQYF.

This sequence joins TRBV3-1 and TRBJ2-1; possible D gene TRBD2, 6 bases. The CDR3 consists of 14 residues. Germline CDR1 LGHDT, CDR2 YNNKEL (reference sequence). With 1 base removed from V and 6 bases from J, the gap between germline ends came to 10 bases. The CDR3 nucleotides read TGTGCCAGCAGCCAAGGCGGGACGGGCAATGAGCAGTTCTTC. As protein: CASSQGGTGNEQFF.

This clonotype was seen more than once but under ten times. The chain is built from TRBV5-1 and TRBJ2-1, with D possibly matching TRBD2 (6 bases). The CDR3 extends over 13 amino acids. Germline assignment: CDR1 SGHRS and CDR2 YFSETQ. V lost 0 bases to trimming and J lost 8 bases, with 9 bases between them. The DNA for the CDR3 is TGCGCCAGCAGCTTGGCTCCGGGGGATGAGCAGTTCTTC. It codes for CASSLAPGDEQFF.

This clonotype has ten or more counts. This sequence joins TRBV7-3 and TRBJ2-7, with 9 bases aligning to TRBD1. There are 15 residues in the CDR3. With 4 bases clipped from V and 4 bases from J, the junction kept 8 bases outside the gene matches. Germline V CDR1 and CDR2: SGHTA, FQGTGA. The CDR3 reads CASSWKAGQGYEQYF. The CDR3, as DNA: TGTGCCAGCAGCTGGAAAGCGGGACAGGGTTACGAGCAGTACTTC.

This clonotype was observed a handful of times. The chain uses TRBV7-2 and TRBJ1-6; D unresolved. Germline CDR1 and CDR2: SGHTA and FQGNSA. This CDR3 region has 15 residues. Trimming cost V 1 base and J 13 bases, with 17 bases left between them. Here the CDR3 reads CASSLVGGSHVPLHF. CDR3 DNA sequence: TGTGCCAGCAGCTTAGTAGGTGGGTCGCATGTCCCCCTCCACTTT.

This clonotype was counted a few times. V usage is TRBV9 and J usage is TRBJ2-2; 8 bases map to TRBD2. Germline V CDR1 and CDR2: SGDLS, YYNGEE. Unmatched junction bases numbered 5, after V lost 5 bases and J lost 5 bases. CDR3 size: 14 residues. The CDR3 sequence is CASRFSGATGELFF. The CDR3 DNA reads as TGTGCCAGCAGATTTAGCGGGGCGACCGGGGAGCTGTTTTTT.

This clonotype was counted many times. The chain combines TRBV29-1 with TRBJ2-1, with 9 nucleotides matching TRBD1. The CDR3 has 17 amino acids. V trimming: 1 base; J trimming: 8 bases; junction bases outside the gene matches: 15. CDR1 and CDR2 from the germline V gene are SQVTM and ANQGSEA. The CDR3 DNA follows: TGCAGCGTTGAAGGTTGGGTTAGGGACAGGGTGACCGATGAGCAGTTCTTC. It encodes CSVEGWVRDRVTDEQFF.

A few counts support this clonotype. The DNA of the CDR3 is TGTGCCAGCAGCTTAGGACCTAACAGGGGATGGTTAGAGACCCAGTACTTC. Translating gives CASSLGPNRGWLETQYF. The chain couples TRBV11-2 to TRBJ2-5, with 7 positions matching TRBD1. V was clipped by 1 base and J by 4 bases; unmatched bases: 12. This CDR3 spans 17 amino acids. The germline V gene encodes CDR1 SGHAT and CDR2 FQNNGV.

This clonotype was picked up many times. The V and J genes are TRBV5-1 and TRBJ1-4, with D unclear. Germline values: CDR1 SGHRS, CDR2 YFSETQ. This CDR3 region has 14 residues. V was shortened by 2 bases and J by 8 bases, with 13 bases between the two germline ends. The CDR3 bases are TGCGCCAGCAGCTTAGACCCTTTTGAAGAAAAACTGTTTTTT. Its translation: CASSLDPFEEKLFF. The whole variable domain, remainder taken from reference TRBV5-1 and TRBJ1-4, is KAGVTQTPRYLIKTRGQQVTLSCSPISGHRSVSWYQQTPGQGLQFLFEYFSETQRNKGNFPGRFSGRQFSNSRSEMNVSTLELGDSALYLCASSLDPFEEKLFFGSGTQLSVL.

This clonotype was seen ten or more times. This chain links TRBV6-1 with TRBJ1-4; TRBD1 matches 7 bases. The ends lost 6 bases at V and 4 bases at J; junction bases unmatched: 8. CDR3 length equals 15 residues. Germline CDR1 reads MNHNS; CDR2 reads SASEGT. CDR3 sequence (DNA): TGTGCCAGCAGCGACCTGGGACAGAGTAATGAAAAACTGTTTTTT. This gives the protein CASSDLGQSNEKLFF.